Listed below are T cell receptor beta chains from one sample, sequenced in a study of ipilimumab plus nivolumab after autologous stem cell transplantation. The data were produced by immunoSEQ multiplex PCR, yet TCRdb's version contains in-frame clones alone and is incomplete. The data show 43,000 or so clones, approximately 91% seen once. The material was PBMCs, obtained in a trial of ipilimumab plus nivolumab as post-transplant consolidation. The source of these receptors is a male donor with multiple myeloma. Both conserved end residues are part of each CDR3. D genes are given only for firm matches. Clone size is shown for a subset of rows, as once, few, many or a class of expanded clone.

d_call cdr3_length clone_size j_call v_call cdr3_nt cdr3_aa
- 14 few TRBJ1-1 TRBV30 TGTGCCTGGAGTCCTCCGGGGAGGGTGACTGAAGCTTTCTTT CAWSPPGRVTEAFF
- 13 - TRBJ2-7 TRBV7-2 TGTGCCAGCAGTCAGGACATAGCCTACGAGCAGTACTTC CASSQDIAYEQYF
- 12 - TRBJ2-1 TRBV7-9 TGTGCCAGCAGCTCCATTTGGGATGAGCAGTTCTTC CASSSIWDEQFF
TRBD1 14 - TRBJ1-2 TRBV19 TGTGCCAGTAGTAAGACCGGGACAGGGCATGGCTACACCTTC CASSKTGTGHGYTF
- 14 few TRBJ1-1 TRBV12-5 TGTGCTAGTGGTTTGGGCAGGGTTAACACTGAAGCTTTCTTT CASGLGRVNTEAFF
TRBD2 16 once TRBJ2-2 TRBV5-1 TGCGCCAGCAGCTTGCAAGCGGGAGGTAACACCGGGGAGCTGTTTTTT CASSLQAGGNTGELFF
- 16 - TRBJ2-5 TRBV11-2 TGTGCCAGCAGCTTAGGGCTGGGAACGGGCCAAGAGACCCAGTACTTC CASSLGLGTGQETQYF
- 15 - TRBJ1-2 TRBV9 TGTGCCAGCAGCGTAGGCCGGCTAGCTAACTATGGCTACACCTTC CASSVGRLANYGYTF
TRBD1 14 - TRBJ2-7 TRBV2 TGTGCCAGCAGTATCGGGACAGGGGATTACGAGCAGTACTTC CASSIGTGDYEQYF
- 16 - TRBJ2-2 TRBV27 TGTGCCAGCAGTTTATCAGCTAGCGCTAACACCGGGGAGCTGTTTTTT CASSLSASANTGELFF
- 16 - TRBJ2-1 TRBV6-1 TGTGCCAGCAGTGTTGCAGGGCGAGGGGCCTACAATGAGCAGTTCTTC CASSVAGRGAYNEQFF
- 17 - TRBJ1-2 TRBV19 TGTGCCAGTAGTATAGTGGGCGGGCAGGGAGGTAACTATGGCTACACCTTC CASSIVGGQGGNYGYTF
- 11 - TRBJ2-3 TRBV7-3 TGTGCCAGCGCAATTACAGATACGCAGTATTTT CASAITDTQYF
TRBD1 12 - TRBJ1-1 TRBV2 TGTGCCAGCAGCGAGACAGGGCCTGAAGCTTTCTTT CASSETGPEAFF
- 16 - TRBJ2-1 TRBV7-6 TGTGCCAGCAGCCGGCAGGGTTCTAGCTCCTACAATGAGCAGTTCTTC CASSRQGSSSYNEQFF
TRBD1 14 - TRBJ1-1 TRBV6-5 TGTGCCAGCAGTCCCGGACAGGGGCACACTGAAGCTTTCTTT CASSPGQGHTEAFF
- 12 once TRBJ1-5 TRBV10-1 TGCGCCAGCAGTAATAGCAATCAGCCCCAGCATTTT CASSNSNQPQHF
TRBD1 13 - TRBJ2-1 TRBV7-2 TGTGCCAGCAGCCCCACCACAGGGGGCGAAGGGTTCTTC CASSPTTGGEGFF
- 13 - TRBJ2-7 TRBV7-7 TGTGCTAGCAGCTTATCGAGGGGCTACGAGCAGTACTTC CASSLSRGYEQYF
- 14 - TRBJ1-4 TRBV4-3 TGCGCCAGCAGCCAAGGTTATGCTAATGAAAAACTGTTTTTT CASSQGYANEKLFF
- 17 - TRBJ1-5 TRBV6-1 TGTGCCAGCAGTGAAGCAGTCCCCTGGGGGTTTCATCAGCCCCAGCATTTT CASSEAVPWGFHQPQHF